The 22 T cell receptor beta chains reported below all come from one sample, sequenced in a study of OX40 agonist ivuxolimab in advanced cancers. Here immunoSEQ multiplex PCR was the method, and the copy in TCRdb shows in-frame clones only, minus some. This sample has tens of thousands of clones, with about nine tenths found just once. The source material was CD4+ or CD8+ T cells sorted from blood, sampled in a trial of the OX40 agonist ivuxolimab. The receptors were gathered from an adult with an advanced solid tumor such as melanoma, head and neck, liver or kidney cancer.

The chain is built from TRBV29-1 and TRBJ1-2, with D possibly being TRBD1 (5 bases). This CDR3 spans 13 amino acids. V was cut by 7 bases and J by 3 bases, with 15 bases left in between. The germline gives CDR1 SQVTM, CDR2 ANQGSEA. The CDR3 coding sequence is TGCAGCGCCCGAGCCGGACAAGACTATGGCTACACCTTC. Translated, it gives CSARAGQDYGYTF. The full variable domain, its missing parts supplied by reference TRBV29-1 and TRBJ1-2, is SAVISQKPSRDICQRGTSLTIQCQVDSQVTMMFWYRQQPGQSLTLIATANQGSEATYESGFVIDKFPISRPNLTFSTLTVSNMSPEDSSIYLCSARAGQDYGYTFGSGTRLTVV.

This chain uses TRBV5-5 with TRBJ1-5; D not certain. This CDR3 spans 15 amino acids. Per the germline V gene, CDR1 is SGHKS and CDR2 is YYEKEE (reference sequence). V lost 4 bases and J 1 base, leaving 12 bases between the germline ends. CDR3 nucleotide sequence: TGTGCCAGCAGCCCGGCCGAAGGAAGCAATCAGCCCCAGCATTTT. Encoded protein: CASSPAEGSNQPQHF. Based on the CDR3 plus reference TRBV5-5 and TRBJ1-5, the full variable domain is DAGVTQSPTHLIKTRGQQVTLRCSPISGHKSVSWYQQVLGQGPQFIFQYYEKEERGRGNFPDRFSARQFPNYSSELNVNALLLGDSALYLCASSPAEGSNQPQHFGDGTRLSIL.

This chain uses TRBV10-2 with TRBJ2-7; D not resolved. CDR1 is WSHSY and CDR2 is SAAADI in the germline V gene. The CDR3 has 14 amino acids. The V and J ends lost 0 bases and 2 bases respectively, with 8 bases between them. The CDR3 spells CASSESRLTYEQYF. CDR3 sequence (DNA): TGCGCCAGCAGTGAGTCTAGGTTGACCTACGAGCAGTACTTC.

The chain combines TRBV7-9 with TRBJ2-3; D unclear. V lost 11 bases and J lost 1, with 10 bases in between. The CDR3 loop spans 12 amino acids. The germline V gene encodes CDR1 SEHNR and CDR2 FQNEAQ (reference sequence). The CDR3: CALDWGTDTQYF. DNA for the CDR3: TGTGCCCTCGATTGGGGCACAGATACGCAGTATTTT.

This clone was seen a single time. The chain combines TRBV4-1 with TRBJ1-1; a weak D match, TRBD1 (6 bases). Trimming removed 4 bases from V and 1 base from J, with 13 bases in between. The CDR3 has 15 amino acids. Germline V gene lookup returns CDR1 MGHRA and CDR2 YSYEKL. In nucleotides, the CDR3 is TGCGCCAGCAGCCCCCAGGTACAGGGGAACACTGAAGCTTTCTTT. Translated, it gives CASSPQVQGNTEAFF.

The rearrangement uses TRBV7-2 and TRBJ1-3, with D possibly TRBD1 on 5 matching bases. This CDR3 is 16 amino acids long. Germline assignment: CDR1 SGHTA and CDR2 FQGNSA. V was trimmed by 4 bases and J by 4 bases, leaving 17 bases between them. This chain's CDR3 is CASSWGVGTGGNTIYF. In DNA, the CDR3 is TGTGCCAGCAGCTGGGGGGTGGGCACAGGAGGAAACACCATATATTTT.

The chain combines TRBV6-1 with TRBJ2-2; weak D call: TRBD2 (5 bases). There are 11 residues in the CDR3. Trimming pared 11 bases from V and 6 bases from J, leaving 10 bases between. In germline, CDR1 is MNHNS, CDR2 SASEGT. CDR3 DNA sequence: TGTGCCGCCCGGGGTGCCGGGGAGCTGTTTTTT. This codes for CAARGAGELFF.

V gene TRBV7-9 combines with J gene TRBJ2-1; no clear D gene. Per germline, CDR1 SEHNR and CDR2 FQNEAQ (reference sequence). The ends were cut back, 1 base at V and 4 bases at J, with 11 bases in the middle. The CDR3 totals 15 residues. CDR3 bases: TGTGCCAGCAGCTTAGGGTACAGTGAATACAATGAGCAGTTCTTC. Its translation is CASSLGYSEYNEQFF.

The rearrangement links TRBV11-2 to TRBJ2-7; D is ambiguous. The CDR3 has 11 amino acids. CDR1 and CDR2 from the germline V gene are SGHAT and FQNNGV. V shed 2 bases and J shed 5 bases, with 4 bases lying between them. The CDR3 sequence is CASSLSHEQYF. In nucleotides, the CDR3 is TGTGCCAGCAGCTTATCACACGAGCAGTACTTC.

The J gene is TRBJ1-4, the V gene TRBV5-4; TRBD1 is a possible D gene (5 bases). Trimming pared 4 bases from V and 4 bases from J, leaving 11 bases between. Looked up from germline, CDR1 is SGHNT and CDR2 is YYREEE (reference sequence). This CDR3 contains 14 residues. DNA of the CDR3: TGTGCCAGCAGCGAGGGACGTTATAATGAAAAACTGTTTTTT. This codes for CASSEGRYNEKLFF.

The chain employs TRBV5-1 and TRBJ1-6; weak D call: TRBD1 (6 bases). CDR1 and CDR2 (germline): SGHRS, YFSETQ. The CDR3 loop spans 14 amino acids. The ends were cut back, 6 bases at V and 7 bases at J, with 14 bases in the middle. The chain's CDR3 is CASTLGQKNSPLHF. CDR3 nucleotide sequence: TGCGCCAGCACCCTCGGACAGAAGAATTCACCCCTCCACTTT.

The gene calls are TRBV7-2 and TRBJ1-3; weak D call: TRBD1 (6 bases). In germline, CDR1 is SGHTA, CDR2 FQGNSA. The CDR3 spans 16 residues. V was shortened by 5 bases and J by 4 bases, with 18 bases between the two germline ends. The CDR3 DNA reads TGTGCCAGCAGCCCACTGCGACAGGCCCAGGGAAACACCATATATTTT. Translating gives CASSPLRQAQGNTIYF.

The chain has TRBV27 and TRBJ1-6; no reliable D call. There are 12 residues in the CDR3. Between the trimmed V and J ends, which lost 6 bases and 7 bases, there was a span of 7 bases. In germline, CDR1 is MNHEY, CDR2 SMNVEV (reference sequence). CDR3 bases: TGTGCCAGCAGCCTCCTCAATTCACCCCTCCACTTT. Encoded protein: CASSLLNSPLHF.

The V gene is TRBV7-9, the J gene TRBJ1-1; a weak D match, TRBD1 (6 bases). Germline CDR1 and CDR2: SEHNR and FQNEAQ (reference sequence). The CDR3 totals 14 residues. With 5 bases removed from V and 4 bases from J, the gap between germline ends came to 14 bases. As DNA, the CDR3 is TGTGCCAGCAGCCCAGGGGCCCGAGCCACTGAAGCTTTCTTT. It translates to CASSPGARATEAFF. The full variable domain, rest sourced from reference TRBV7-9 and TRBJ1-1, is DTGVSQNPRHKITKRGQNVTFRCDPISEHNRLYWYRQTLGQGPEFLTYFQNEAQLEKSRLLSDRFSAERPKGSFSTLEIQRTEQGDSAMYLCASSPGARATEAFFGQGTRLTVV.

The chain couples TRBV11-2 to TRBJ2-1; 11 bases match TRBD2. The CDR3 is 15 amino acids. In germline, CDR1 is SGHAT, CDR2 FQNNGV. The J segment lost 6 bases and the V segment lost 1 base, leaving 2 bases of the junction unmatched. The CDR3 region has the DNA TGTGCCAGCAGCTTAGTAGCGGGGGGGGGCAATGAGCAGTTCTTC. Its protein product is CASSLVAGGGNEQFF.

This chain joins TRBV7-9 and TRBJ2-6; 7 positions agree with TRBD1. J gave up 2 bases and V 1 base, and 8 bases lay outside the gene matches. Germline V gives CDR1 SEHNR, CDR2 FQNEAQ (reference sequence). This CDR3 region has 18 residues. CDR3 coding DNA: TGTGCCAGCAGCTTAGGTCGGACAGGTTTGCCTGGGGCCAACGTCCTGACTTTC. Translation: CASSLGRTGLPGANVLTF. The whole variable domain, filled in from reference TRBV7-9 and TRBJ2-6, reads DTGVSQNPRHKITKRGQNVTFRCDPISEHNRLYWYRQTLGQGPEFLTYFQNEAQLEKSRLLSDRFSAERPKGSFSTLEIQRTEQGDSAMYLCASSLGRTGLPGANVLTFGAGSRLTVL.

The chain uses TRBV7-8 and TRBJ2-7; tentatively, D is TRBD2 (7 bases). The ends were cut back, 1 base at V and 6 bases at J, with 22 bases in the middle. The CDR3 consists of 17 residues. Germline loops: CDR1 SGHVS, CDR2 FQNEAQ. CDR3 coding DNA: TGTGCCAGCAGCTTAGTATCACCGGTGGGGGGGCTCCCCGAGCAGTACTTC. Translated, it gives CASSLVSPVGGLPEQYF.

The V gene is TRBV7-6, the J gene TRBJ2-7; D call uncertain. The CDR3 is made up of 13 amino acids. Per the germline V gene, CDR1 is SGHVS and CDR2 is FNYEAQ. Trimming shortened V by 0 bases and J by 4 bases, and 7 bases separated the two germline ends. CDR3: CASSLAELYEQYF. DNA for the CDR3: TGTGCCAGCAGCTTAGCAGAGCTATACGAGCAGTACTTC.

The chain has TRBV2 and TRBJ2-1; perhaps TRBD2 as D (6 bases). Germline V gives CDR1 SNHLY, CDR2 FYNNEI. V was shortened by 4 bases and J by 3 bases, with 13 bases between the two germline ends. This CDR3 region has 15 residues. The CDR3: CASSGNSGDYNEQFF. In nucleotides, the CDR3 is TGTGCCAGCAGTGGTAATAGCGGTGACTACAATGAGCAGTTCTTC.

CDR3 DNA sequence: TGTGCCAGCAGTGAAACCCCAGCTGGGAGGGAGCAGTTCTTC. Amino acids: CASSETPAGREQFF. The gene calls are TRBV25-1 and TRBJ2-1, with D perhaps TRBD2 (6 bases). Trimming pared 2 bases from V and 10 bases from J, leaving 15 bases between. Germline assignment: CDR1 MGHDK and CDR2 SYGVNS. The CDR3 has 14 amino acids.

The gene calls are TRBV29-1 and TRBJ2-7; 12 bases fit TRBD2. Trimming cost V 6 bases and J 3 bases; bases outside gene matches: 0. Per germline, CDR1 SQVTM and CDR2 ANQGSEA. The CDR3 is made up of 12 amino acids. CDR3 protein: CSVLAGGYEQYF. The CDR3 coding sequence is TGCAGCGTACTAGCGGGGGGCTACGAGCAGTACTTC.

The rearrangement joins TRBV5-4 to TRBJ2-5; no clear D gene. Trimming pared 0 bases from V and 3 bases from J, leaving 6 bases between. Germline-derived CDR1 and CDR2 are SGHNT and YYREEE (reference sequence). The CDR3 covers 13 residues. CDR3 loop: CASSLALKETQYF. The DNA for the CDR3 is TGTGCCAGCAGCTTGGCACTAAAAGAGACCCAGTACTTC. The whole variable domain, remainder taken from reference TRBV5-4 and TRBJ2-5, is ETGVTQSPTHLIKTRGQQVTLRCSSQSGHNTVSWYQQALGQGPQFIFQYYREEENGRGNFPPRFSGLQFPNYSSELNVNALELDDSALYLCASSLALKETQYFGPGTRLLVL.